Following are 24 T cell receptor beta chains from one sample sequenced in a study of T cell responses to AZD1222 COVID-19 vaccine (dated by TCRdb to about 2021). Reading the label with the study, this specimen's time point is: baseline before first vaccination. The library was obtained by the immunoSEQ multiplex PCR assay. Here the immuneACCESS table is served through TCRdb, limited to in-frame sequences with V and J called. Missing clones are a known gap in these copies; in checked studies unresolved V genes cover under half, and the rest lacks a known reason. The sample table shows some 92,000 clones, and 70% to 90% are seen once. Together, the top ten hold less than 3% of the sample. Sample: peripheral blood, taken on day 0 of AZD1222 vaccination. Receptors originate from an adult in good health.

The chain links TRBV2 to TRBJ2-2; 13 positions match TRBD2. V was clipped by 8 bases and J by 3 bases; unmatched bases: 12. Per the germline V gene, CDR1 is SNHLY and CDR2 is FYNNEI. The CDR3 consists of 18 residues. This chain's CDR3 is CASGGTSGTFFYTGELFF. The CDR3 DNA reads as TGTGCCAGCGGCGGGACTAGCGGGACATTTTTCTACACCGGGGAGCTGTTTTTT.

The chain links TRBV28 to TRBJ1-2; no clear D. V shed 7 bases and J shed 2 bases, with 14 bases lying between them. Per the germline V gene, CDR1 is MDHEN and CDR2 is SYDVKM. The CDR3 spans 14 residues. As DNA, the CDR3 is TGTGCCAGCAATGCTTTGGGCAGCAACTATGGCTACACCTTC. It translates to CASNALGSNYGYTF.

Comment on this clone: Other DNA sequences in this sample translate to the same CDR3. The chain has TRBV5-1 and TRBJ2-5; a weak D match, TRBD2 (6 bases). Trimming cost V 0 bases and J 1 base, with 10 bases left between them. Germline V lookup: CDR1 SGHRS, CDR2 YFSETQ. This CDR3 contains 15 residues. The CDR3 is CASSLVAAIQETQYF. In DNA, the CDR3 is TGCGCCAGCAGCTTGGTAGCGGCTATCCAAGAGACCCAGTACTTC.

A note on this clone: The junction departs from germline at one end; a sequencing error may be responsible. The V gene is TRBV3-1 (or the pseudogene TRBV3-2), the J gene TRBJ1-3; D ambiguous. Germline CDR1 is LGHDT and CDR2 is YNNKEL (reference sequence). The CDR3 is 16 residues long. CDR3 in amino acids: CASSKEGGVSGNTIYF. The CDR3 nucleotides are TGTGCCAGCAGCAAAGAAGGCGGGGTCTCTGGAAACACCATATATTTT.

The chain has TRBV28 and TRBJ1-3; no definite D call. Germline V gives CDR1 MDHEN, CDR2 SYDVKM. This CDR3 has 16 residues. V lost 2 bases to trimming and J lost 0 bases, with 11 bases between them. CDR3 sequence reads: CASSLSFGTSGNTIYF. DNA of the CDR3: TGTGCCAGCAGTTTAAGTTTCGGCACCTCTGGAAACACCATATATTTT. Full variable domain (rest looked up from reference TRBV28 and TRBJ1-3): DVKVTQSSRYLVKRTGEKVFLECVQDMDHENMFWYRQDPGLGLRLIYFSYDVKMKEKGDIPEGYSVSREKKERFSLILESASTNQTSMYLCASSLSFGTSGNTIYFGEGSWLTVV.

The chain combines TRBV7-3 with TRBJ2-1; TRBD1 agrees at 7 bases. J gave up 5 bases and V 5 bases, and 6 bases lay outside the gene matches. The CDR3 is made up of 14 amino acids. Germline V CDR1 and CDR2: SGHTA, FQGTGA. This CDR3 is CASSPQGPNNEQFF. CDR3 DNA: TGTGCCAGCAGCCCACAGGGGCCTAACAATGAGCAGTTCTTC.

The chain carries TRBV3-1 (or the pseudogene TRBV3-2) and TRBJ2-3, with D possibly called TRBD1 or TRBD2 (5 bases each). V lost 4 bases, J lost 2 bases, and 16 bases lay in between. The V gene's germline CDR1 is LGHDT and CDR2 YNNKEL (reference sequence). The CDR3 totals 16 residues. Written as DNA, the CDR3 is TGTGCCAGCAGCCGGTCGGGACGGCCGAACACAGATACGCAGTATTTT. Translating gives CASSRSGRPNTDTQYF.

The gene calls are TRBV3-1 (or the pseudogene TRBV3-2) and TRBJ1-3; no clear D. The CDR3 sequence is 18 residues long. Germline lookup yields CDR1 LGHDT and CDR2 YNNKEL (reference sequence). Deletions cut 6 bases from V and 0 bases from J, with 21 bases between. CDR3: CASSSDTNGYSSGNTIYF. The CDR3 coding sequence is TGTGCCAGCAGTTCTGACACAAATGGCTATAGCTCTGGAAACACCATATATTTT.

This CDR3 is CAWSQVLLANNQPQHF. DNA for the CDR3: TGTGCCTGGAGTCAAGTTCTTTTGGCGAACAATCAGCCCCAGCATTTT. This chain links TRBV30 with TRBJ1-5; D is unresolved. The germline CDR1 and CDR2 sequences are GTSNPN and SVGIG (reference sequence). The CDR3 contains 16 residues. Trimming took 2 bases from V and 3 from J, leaving 17 bases between them.

The V gene is TRBV5-4, the J gene TRBJ2-2; D unclear. Germline CDR1 and CDR2: SGHNT and YYREEE (reference sequence). V lost 0 bases to trimming and J lost 0 bases, with 6 bases between them. The CDR3 runs to 15 residues. The CDR3 spells CASSLDRPNTGELFF. CDR3 sequence (DNA): TGTGCCAGCAGCTTGGACAGACCGAACACCGGGGAGCTGTTTTTT.

The chain carries TRBV18 and TRBJ1-3; no reliable D call. The CDR3 is 16 amino acids. Germline V lookup: CDR1 KGHSH, CDR2 LQKENI. Trimming removed 1 base at V and 1 base at J, with 11 bases between. The CDR3 sequence is CASSPLSGGSGNTIYF. The DNA of the CDR3 is TGTGCCAGCTCACCACTTTCAGGTGGATCTGGAAACACCATATATTTT.

The chain couples TRBV7-2 to TRBJ1-5, with a weak D call TRBD1 (5 bases). From germline, CDR1 is SGHTA and CDR2 FQGNSA. Trimming left V 3 bases short and J 3 bases short, with 6 bases between. The CDR3 has 13 residues. CDR3 sequence: CASSLTANQPQHF. As DNA, the CDR3 is TGTGCCAGCAGCTTGACAGCCAATCAGCCCCAGCATTTT.

J is TRBJ1-6 and V is TRBV19, with no clear D. V was cut by 3 bases and J by 8 bases, with 14 bases left in between. Germline V gene data show CDR1 as LNHDA and CDR2 as SQIVND (reference sequence). The CDR3 extends over 15 amino acids. Here the CDR3 reads CASSMGDAGYSPLHF. The CDR3 coding sequence is TGTGCCAGTAGTATGGGCGACGCCGGGTATTCACCCCTCCACTTT.

The chain couples TRBV5-1 to TRBJ2-6, with 8 bases fitting TRBD2. Germline V gene sequence: CDR1 SGHRS, CDR2 YFSETQ. The CDR3 runs 16 residues. Trimming removed 0 bases from V and 2 bases from J; junction bases left unmatched: 1. CDR3 bases: TGCGCCAGCAGCTTGGAAGCGGGAGCTGGGGCCAACGTCCTGACTTTC. Its translation: CASSLEAGAGANVLTF.

The chain has TRBV30 and TRBJ2-3, with 7 bases matching TRBD2. CDR1 GTSNPN and CDR2 SVGIG come from the germline V gene (reference sequence). With V trimmed by 4 bases and J by 0 bases, 13 bases remained unmatched. This CDR3 spans 17 amino acids. CDR3 region: CAWTTNWVGGSTDTQYF. CDR3 coding DNA: TGTGCCTGGACCACCAATTGGGTCGGGGGGAGCACAGATACGCAGTATTTT.

This clone was seen a single time. V is TRBV3-1 (or the pseudogene TRBV3-2) and J is TRBJ2-3; the D is unclear. This CDR3 has 12 residues. V lost 5 bases and J 8 bases, leaving 11 bases between the germline ends. Germline V CDR1 and CDR2: LGHDT, YNNKEL (reference sequence). The CDR3 sequence is CASSSTQITQYF. Written as DNA, the CDR3 is TGTGCCAGCAGCTCCACGCAGATTACGCAGTATTTT.

The rearrangement links TRBV7-2 to TRBJ2-3; D uncertain. Trimming pared 4 bases from V and 1 base from J, leaving 9 bases between. This CDR3 is 14 amino acids long. Germline loops: CDR1 SGHTA, CDR2 FQGNSA. CDR3 nucleotides: TGTGCCAGCAGCTCTGGCGGACGCACAGATACGCAGTATTTT. This codes for CASSSGGRTDTQYF.

The chain uses TRBV12-3 or TRBV12-4 and TRBJ1-2; D is unresolved. V shed 7 bases and J shed 7 bases, with 13 bases lying between them. The CDR3 length is 12 residues. The CDR3 DNA follows: TGTGCCAGCAACTCGGAAGTTTCTGGCTACACCTTC. It encodes CASNSEVSGYTF.

This clone was observed many times. The chain combines TRBV28 with TRBJ1-2; no clear D. The V gene lost 4 bases and the J gene lost 8 bases, with 17 bases spanning the gap. The CDR3 spans 14 residues. Looked up from germline, CDR1 is MDHEN and CDR2 is SYDVKM. The CDR3 DNA sequence: TGTGCCAGCAGTTCACCGGGCCTCCTTGAAGGCTACACCTTC. Its protein product is CASSSPGLLEGYTF.

The chain has TRBV10-3 and TRBJ1-3, with unresolved D. The germline gives CDR1 ENHRY, CDR2 SYGVKD. V lost 4 bases and J 0 bases, leaving 10 bases between the germline ends. The CDR3 length is 15 residues. The CDR3: CAISGTADSGNTIYF. Here the CDR3 DNA reads TGTGCCATCAGTGGGACCGCCGACTCTGGAAACACCATATATTTT.

This chain uses TRBV4-3 with TRBJ1-1; 9 bases are shared with TRBD1. CDR1 is LGHNA and CDR2 is YSLEER in the germline V gene. This CDR3 spans 15 amino acids. Losses at the gene ends were 0 bases for V and 3 bases for J; bases not matched to a gene: 2. CDR3 nucleotide sequence: TGCGCCAGCAGCCAAGATGGGACAGGGCACACTGAAGCTTTCTTT. It codes for CASSQDGTGHTEAFF.

The chain links TRBV28 to TRBJ1-5, with D perhaps matching TRBD1 (6 bases). Germline V gene data show CDR1 as MDHEN and CDR2 as SYDVKM. The CDR3 runs to 16 residues. Trimming removed 5 bases at V and 4 bases at J, with 18 bases between. This CDR3 is CASSHGQSKGNQPQHF. For the CDR3, the DNA is TGTGCCAGCAGTCATGGACAGTCTAAGGGGAATCAGCCCCAGCATTTT.

This chain links TRBV5-1 with TRBJ1-5; D remains unclear. This CDR3 region has 15 residues. The V and J ends lost 4 bases and 6 bases respectively, with 17 bases between them. CDR1 is SGHRS and CDR2 is YFSETQ in the germline V gene. The CDR3 loop reads CASSPSRGEGQPQHF. In DNA form, the CDR3 reads TGCGCCAGCAGCCCGAGTCGAGGCGAGGGTCAGCCCCAGCATTTT.

The chain joins TRBV4-1 to TRBJ2-6, with D possibly being TRBD2 (5 bases). This CDR3 has 19 amino acids. Per germline, CDR1 MGHRA and CDR2 YSYEKL. Trimming removed 1 base from V and 0 bases from J, with 16 bases in between. The DNA of the CDR3 is TGCGCCAGCAGCCAAGGTGGAGGTTTAATAAGCTCTGGGGCCAACGTCCTGACTTTC. It encodes CASSQGGGLISSGANVLTF.